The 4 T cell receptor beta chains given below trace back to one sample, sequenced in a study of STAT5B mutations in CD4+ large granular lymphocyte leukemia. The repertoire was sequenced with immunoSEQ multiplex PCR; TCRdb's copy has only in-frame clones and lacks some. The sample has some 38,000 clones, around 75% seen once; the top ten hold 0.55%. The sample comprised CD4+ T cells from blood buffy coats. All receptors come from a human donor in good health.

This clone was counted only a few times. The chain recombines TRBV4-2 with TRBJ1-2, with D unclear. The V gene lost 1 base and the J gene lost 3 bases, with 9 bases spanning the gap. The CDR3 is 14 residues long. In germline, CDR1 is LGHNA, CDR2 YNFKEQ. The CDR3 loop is CASSQGWGDYGYTF. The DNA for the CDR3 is TGTGCCAGCAGCCAAGGATGGGGAGACTATGGCTACACCTTC.

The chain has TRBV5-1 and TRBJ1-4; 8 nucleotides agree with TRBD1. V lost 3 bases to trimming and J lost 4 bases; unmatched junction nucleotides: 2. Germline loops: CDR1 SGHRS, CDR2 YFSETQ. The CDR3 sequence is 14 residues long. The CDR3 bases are TGCGCCAGCAGCTCCGGACAGGGTAATGAAAAACTGTTTTTT. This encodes CASSSGQGNEKLFF.

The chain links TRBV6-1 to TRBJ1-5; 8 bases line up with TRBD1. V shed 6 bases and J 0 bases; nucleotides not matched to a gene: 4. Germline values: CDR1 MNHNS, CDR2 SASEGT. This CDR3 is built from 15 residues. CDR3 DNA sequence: TGTGCCAGCAGCCAGGGGGCCAATAGCAATCAGCCCCAGCATTTT. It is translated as CASSQGANSNQPQHF.

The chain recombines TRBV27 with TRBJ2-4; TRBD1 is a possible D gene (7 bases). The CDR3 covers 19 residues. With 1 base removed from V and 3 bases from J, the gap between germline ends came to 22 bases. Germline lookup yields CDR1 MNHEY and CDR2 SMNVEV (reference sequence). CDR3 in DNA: TGTGCCAGCAGTTTATTCGCGCCCTTGGAGGGGGCGGTCAAAAACATTCAGTACTTC. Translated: CASSLFAPLEGAVKNIQYF.